The 32 T cell receptor beta chains given below trace back to one sample, sequenced in a study of tumor-infiltrating lymphocytes in localized non-small cell lung cancer (TCRdb year 2021). The method was the immunoSEQ multiplex PCR assay. Drawn from immuneACCESS, this table holds only the in-frame rearrangements with V and J called that TCRdb kept. Clones are partly lost; checked studies trace under half to an unresolved V gene and leave the rest unexplained. The sample table contains about 23,000 clones; only one count was recorded for roughly 66% of them. Jointly, the top ten make up about 6.5% of the sample. Input material: lung tumor tissue. Receptors originate from a human donor with non-small cell lung cancer.

The gene calls are TRBV4-2 and TRBJ2-3; 12 nucleotides match TRBD2. The V gene's germline CDR1 is LGHNA and CDR2 YNFKEQ. The V and J ends lost 0 bases and 2 bases, in that order; junction bases with no gene match: 12. The CDR3 has 20 amino acids. The CDR3 is CASSQDIGLAGGKFTDTQYF. The CDR3 nucleotides are TGTGCCAGCAGCCAAGATATCGGTCTAGCGGGGGGGAAATTCACAGATACGCAGTATTTT.

The chain carries TRBV11-2 and TRBJ1-6; TRBD1 matches at 7 bases. V shed 0 bases, J shed 18 bases, and the junction held 11 bases outside the gene matches. The CDR3 is 14 residues long. Germline V CDR1 and CDR2: SGHAT, FQNNGV. The CDR3 sequence is CASSLDRTGSGPHF. CDR3 DNA: TGTGCCAGCAGCTTAGACCGGACAGGTTCGGGTCCCCACTTT.

This chain connects TRBV5-8 to TRBJ2-2, with D perhaps TRBD1 or TRBD2 (5 bases each). Trimming left V 7 bases short and J 2 bases short, with 12 bases between. The germline CDR1 and CDR2 sequences are SGHTS and YDEGEE. CDR3 size: 14 residues. This CDR3 is CASRDRLNTGELFF. The CDR3 DNA sequence: TGTGCCAGCCGGGACCGTCTAAACACCGGGGAGCTGTTTTTT.

This rearrangement joins TRBV14 to TRBJ2-2; D could derive from TRBD1 or TRBD2 (6 bases each). V was cut by 0 bases and J by 5 bases, with 13 bases left in between. The CDR3 is made up of 16 amino acids. The V gene's germline CDR1 is SGHDN and CDR2 FVKESK. In DNA form, the CDR3 reads TGTGCCAGCAGCCAAGATGGGGGGCTTCGAACCGGGGAGCTGTTTTTT. It codes for CASSQDGGLRTGELFF.

The chain employs TRBV10-3 and TRBJ1-3; 7 bases align to TRBD1. The CDR3 sequence is 14 residues long. V was clipped by 2 bases and J by 8 bases; unmatched bases: 6. The germline V gene has CDR1 ENHRY and CDR2 SYGVKD. Here the CDR3 DNA reads TGTGCCATCAGTGAGACAGGGGTCGGAGACACCATATATTTT. This translates into CAISETGVGDTIYF.

This rearrangement joins TRBV7-9 to TRBJ1-1; no firm D call. Trimming removed 6 bases at V and 3 bases at J, with 11 bases between. The CDR3 spans 13 residues. CDR1 is SEHNR, CDR2 FQNEAQ, per germline (reference sequence). CDR3 amino acids: CASRVGRDTEAFF. As DNA, the CDR3 is TGTGCCAGCAGGGTGGGTCGCGACACTGAAGCTTTCTTT.

This clone was picked up one time. V gene TRBV19 combines with J gene TRBJ1-6; perhaps TRBD1 as D (6 bases). Between the trimmed V and J ends, which lost 5 bases and 3 bases, there was a span of 14 bases. CDR1 LNHDA and CDR2 SQIVND come from the germline V gene (reference sequence). The CDR3 spans 16 residues. Here the CDR3 reads CASSPFGQSYNSPLHF. The CDR3 bases are TGTGCCAGTAGTCCATTTGGACAGAGCTATAATTCACCCCTCCACTTT.

The gene calls are TRBV7-3 and TRBJ1-6; 7 positions agree with TRBD1. Germline V gene lookup returns CDR1 SGHTA and CDR2 FQGTGA. The CDR3 totals 14 residues. The ends lost 4 bases at V and 9 bases at J; junction bases unmatched: 6. CDR3 sequence: CASSSGTEGSPLHF. In DNA form, the CDR3 reads TGTGCCAGCAGCTCTGGGACAGAAGGTTCACCCCTCCACTTT.

The chain joins TRBV4-1 to TRBJ2-2, with 10 bases lining up with TRBD1. Unmatched junction bases numbered 4, after V lost 4 bases and J lost 2 bases. CDR3 length equals 16 residues. CDR1 MGHRA and CDR2 YSYEKL come from the germline V gene. CDR3 sequence (DNA): TGCGCCAGCAGCCCGAGGACAGGGGGTAACACCGGGGAGCTGTTTTTT. This encodes CASSPRTGGNTGELFF.

The V gene is TRBV6-5, the J gene TRBJ2-7; 7 bases are a match to TRBD1. The trim removed 5 bases at V and 4 bases at J, leaving 5 bases unmatched. The CDR3 covers 13 residues. From germline, CDR1 is MNHEY and CDR2 SVGAGI. The CDR3 is CASSTQTGYEQYF. In nucleotides, the CDR3 is TGTGCCAGCAGTACCCAGACAGGGTACGAGCAGTACTTC.

The chain joins TRBV6-4 to TRBJ2-5, with D perhaps TRBD1 (6 bases). Trimming removed 5 bases from V and 3 bases from J, with 10 bases in between. The CDR3 is made up of 13 amino acids. Germline-derived CDR1 and CDR2 are MRHNA and SNTAGT. CDR3 nucleotides: TGTGCCAGCAGTCGGACAGCGGAAGAGACCCAGTACTTC. As protein: CASSRTAEETQYF.

V and J are TRBV25-1 and TRBJ1-2; D remains unclear. CDR1 is MGHDK, CDR2 SYGVNS, per germline. The CDR3 length is 13 residues. Trimming left V 2 bases short and J 4 bases short, with 8 bases between. The CDR3: CASSEQVGYGYTF. The CDR3, as DNA: TGTGCCAGCAGTGAACAAGTAGGCTATGGCTACACCTTC.

The V and J genes are TRBV6-6 and TRBJ1-2; unclear D gene. V was trimmed by 7 bases and J by 2 bases, leaving 14 bases between them. Germline-derived CDR1 and CDR2 are MNHNY and SVGAGI (reference sequence). The CDR3 consists of 14 residues. CDR3 in DNA: TGTGCCAGCAAGTATAGCAGCTCGAACTATGGCTACACCTTC. It specifies CASKYSSSNYGYTF.

This chain links TRBV4-2 with TRBJ1-2; 8 bases agree with TRBD1. V gave up 3 bases and J gave up 12 bases; unmatched junction bases: 15. Per the germline V gene, CDR1 is LGHNA and CDR2 is YNFKEQ. The CDR3 is 15 amino acids. The CDR3 region has the DNA TGTGCCAGCAGCCAGGGATCGGACAGGGAGGGGTGCCACACCTTC. It encodes CASSQGSDREGCHTF.

The gene calls are TRBV18 and TRBJ2-2; D gene uncertain. Deletions cut 0 bases from V and 7 bases from J, with 0 bases between. There are 11 residues in the CDR3. Germline V gene lookup returns CDR1 KGHSH and CDR2 LQKENI. Here the CDR3 reads CASSPPGELFF. Here the CDR3 DNA reads TGTGCCAGCTCACCACCCGGGGAGCTGTTTTTT.

The chain has TRBV15 and TRBJ2-1; 10 nucleotides match TRBD1. Germline CDR1 and CDR2: LNHNV and YYDKDF (reference sequence). The CDR3 extends over 15 amino acids. The trim removed 4 bases at V and 8 bases at J, leaving 8 bases unmatched. This CDR3 reads CATSIRQGASDEQFF. Here the CDR3 DNA reads TGTGCCACCAGCATTAGACAGGGGGCCTCGGATGAGCAGTTCTTC.

The count of this clone is one. The chain has TRBV7-9 and TRBJ2-2, with D unclear. Germline CDR1 and CDR2: SEHNR and FQNEAQ (reference sequence). V lost 0 bases to trimming and J lost 6 bases, with 8 bases between them. The CDR3 loop spans 14 amino acids. The CDR3 coding sequence is TGTGCCAGCAGCTTAGCGGTAGCCCCCGGGGAGCTGTTTTTT. Amino acids: CASSLAVAPGELFF. Complete variable domain (other parts from reference TRBV7-9 and TRBJ2-2): DTGVSQNPRHKITKRGQNVTFRCDPISEHNRLYWYRQTLGQGPEFLTYFQNEAQLEKSRLLSDRFSAERPKGSFSTLEIQRTEQGDSAMYLCASSLAVAPGELFFGEGSRLTVL.

In its sample, this clone was seen a few times. V and J are TRBV6-6 and TRBJ1-6, with TRBD1 as a possible D gene (5 bases). This CDR3 is built from 15 residues. Per germline, CDR1 MNHNY and CDR2 SVGAGI (reference sequence). Trimming removed 7 bases from V and 4 bases from J, with 14 bases in between. CDR3 region: CASMTVSSYNSPLHF. The CDR3 nucleotides read TGTGCCAGCATGACAGTCAGTAGTTATAATTCACCCCTCCACTTT.

This clone was observed a few times. The J gene is TRBJ1-4, the V gene TRBV30, with D maybe TRBD1 (6 bases). The CDR3 consists of 15 residues. Germline CDR1 is GTSNPN and CDR2 is SVGIG (reference sequence). V was cut by 2 bases and J by 1 base, with 11 bases left in between. The chain's CDR3 is CAWSLQGVTNEKLFF. CDR3 nucleotide sequence: TGTGCCTGGAGTTTACAGGGAGTAACTAATGAAAAACTGTTTTTT.

This clone was seen a few times. The chain couples TRBV5-6 to TRBJ1-4; D is perhaps TRBD1 (6 bases). Germline-derived CDR1 and CDR2 are SGHDT and YYEEEE. The length of the CDR3 is 15 residues. V lost 3 bases, J lost 7 bases, and 16 bases lay in between. CDR3 nucleotides: TGTGCCAGCAGCTCCCGGGGGGCAGGAGTTGAAAAACTGTTTTTT. Amino acid sequence: CASSSRGAGVEKLFF. Full variable domain (remainder filled in from reference TRBV5-6 and TRBJ1-4): DAGVTQSPTHLIKTRGQQVTLRCSPKSGHDTVSWYQQALGQGPQFIFQYYEEEERQRGNFPDRFSGHQFPNYSSELNVNALLLGDSALYLCASSSRGAGVEKLFFGSGTQLSVL.

The gene calls are TRBV7-2 and TRBJ1-2; D unclear. The CDR3 length is 13 residues. From germline, CDR1 is SGHTA and CDR2 FQGNSA. V lost 3 bases, J lost 0 bases, and 5 bases lay in between. CDR3 region: CASSFNANYGYTF. In nucleotides, the CDR3 is TGTGCCAGCAGCTTCAACGCTAACTATGGCTACACCTTC.

The genes are TRBV30 and TRBJ2-7; TRBD2 aligns across 8 bases. The trim removed 2 bases at V and 5 bases at J, leaving 14 bases unmatched. Looked up from germline, CDR1 is GTSNPN and CDR2 is SVGIG (reference sequence). This CDR3 is built from 16 residues. CDR3 DNA sequence: TGTGCCTGGAGTACGCCGCGGGGGGCCCTCCACCACGAGCAGTACTTC. Translated: CAWSTPRGALHHEQYF.

The chain couples TRBV27 to TRBJ2-7; a possible D gene is TRBD1 (6 bases). The germline V gene has CDR1 MNHEY and CDR2 SMNVEV (reference sequence). Trimming cost V 6 bases and J 1 base, with 10 bases left between them. The CDR3 covers 13 residues. CDR3 region: CASRRGQSYEQYF. The CDR3 DNA follows: TGTGCCAGCAGACGAGGACAGTCCTACGAGCAGTACTTC.

The V and J genes are TRBV5-1 and TRBJ2-5; D might be TRBD1 (7 bases). Germline V gene lookup returns CDR1 SGHRS and CDR2 YFSETQ. The CDR3 spans 14 residues. V was cut by 4 bases and J by 5 bases, with 15 bases left in between. CDR3 in amino acids: CASSLEGARETQYF. The CDR3, as DNA: TGCGCCAGCAGCCTGGAGGGGGCGAGGGAGACCCAGTACTTC.

This chain uses TRBV7-8 with TRBJ1-3; weak D call: TRBD1 (5 bases). V was pared by 5 bases and J by 2 bases, with 16 bases between. Germline CDR1 is SGHVS and CDR2 is FQNEAQ. This CDR3 has 16 amino acids. CDR3 protein: CASSPGGVGPGNTIYF. The CDR3 DNA reads as TGTGCCAGCAGCCCTGGGGGAGTCGGGCCTGGAAACACCATATATTTT.

The CDR3 DNA sequence: TGTGCCAGCAGCTCGGACAATTCAGATACGCAGTATTTT. It translates to CASSSDNSDTQYF. The chain joins TRBV7-7 to TRBJ2-3; TRBD1 is a possible D gene (5 bases). The CDR3 sequence is 13 residues long. The germline gives CDR1 SSHAT, CDR2 FNYEAQ (reference sequence). The V and J ends lost 4 bases and 4 bases respectively, with 9 bases between them.

The chain employs TRBV7-7 and TRBJ2-1; D is possibly TRBD2 (5 bases). Germline CDR1 reads SSHAT; CDR2 reads FNYEAQ (reference sequence). V was shortened by 5 bases and J by 6 bases, with 17 bases between the two germline ends. The length of the CDR3 is 15 residues. The CDR3 loop is CASSLTSGSSNEQFF. The DNA for the CDR3 is TGTGCCAGCAGCCTTACTAGTGGGTCTTCCAATGAGCAGTTCTTC. The complete variable domain, with remaining parts taken from reference TRBV7-7 and TRBJ2-1, reads GAGVSQSPRYKVTKRGQDVTLRCDPISSHATLYWYQQALGQGPEFLTYFNYEAQPDKSGLPSDRFSAERPEGSISTLTIQRTEQRDSAMYRCASSLTSGSSNEQFFGPGTRLTVL.

This clone was seen more than once but under ten times. The chain couples TRBV10-3 to TRBJ1-2; maybe TRBD1 (6 bases). V gave up 4 bases and J gave up 3 bases, with 15 bases separating them. The CDR3 spans 15 residues. Germline V gene lookup returns CDR1 ENHRY and CDR2 SYGVKD. The CDR3 spells CAISGTGTTYYGYTF. The DNA of the CDR3 is TGTGCCATCAGTGGGACCGGGACAACATACTATGGCTACACCTTC.

This rearrangement joins TRBV6-1 to TRBJ1-5; no clear D. CDR1 and CDR2 (germline): MNHNS, SASEGT. The CDR3 contains 14 residues. V lost 4 bases, J lost 0 bases, and 7 bases lay in between. The CDR3 region is CASSAQYSNQPQHF. CDR3 nucleotides: TGTGCCAGCAGTGCTCAGTATAGCAATCAGCCCCAGCATTTT.

The rearrangement joins TRBV5-6 to TRBJ2-7; D not certain. V gave up 3 bases and J gave up 7 bases, with 11 bases separating them. Germline V gene lookup returns CDR1 SGHDT and CDR2 YYEEEE. This CDR3 spans 12 amino acids. The CDR3, as DNA: TGTGCCAGCAGCTCGGTAGTTATGGAGCAGTACTTC. Translated: CASSSVVMEQYF.

This rearrangement joins TRBV9 to TRBJ2-3; the match to TRBD1 covers 10 bases. Germline V gene data show CDR1 as SGDLS and CDR2 as YYNGEE. Losses at the gene ends were 0 bases for V and 1 base for J; bases not matched to a gene: 2. The CDR3 loop spans 16 amino acids. This CDR3 reads CASSVEGQGGTDTQYF. For the CDR3, the DNA is TGTGCCAGCAGCGTAGAAGGACAGGGGGGCACAGATACGCAGTATTTT.

The chain links TRBV4-2 to TRBJ1-1; a possible D gene is TRBD1 (5 bases). Germline CDR1 reads LGHNA; CDR2 reads YNFKEQ. The CDR3 covers 15 residues. V lost 3 bases and J lost 1, with 12 bases in between. In nucleotides, the CDR3 is TGTGCCAGCAGCCACACCGCGACAGAGAACACTGAAGCTTTCTTT. Encoded protein: CASSHTATENTEAFF.